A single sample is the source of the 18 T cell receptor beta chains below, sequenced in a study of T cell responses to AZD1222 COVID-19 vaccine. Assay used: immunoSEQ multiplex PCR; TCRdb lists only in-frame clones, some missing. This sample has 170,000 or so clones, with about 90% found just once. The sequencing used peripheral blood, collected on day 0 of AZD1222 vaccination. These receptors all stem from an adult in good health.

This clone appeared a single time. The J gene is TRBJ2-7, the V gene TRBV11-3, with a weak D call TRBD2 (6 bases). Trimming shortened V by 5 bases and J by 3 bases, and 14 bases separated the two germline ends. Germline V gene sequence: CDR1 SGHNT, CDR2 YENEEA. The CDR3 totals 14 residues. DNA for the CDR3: TGTGCCAGCAGCCCGGGACTTCAAGACTACGAGCAGTACTTC. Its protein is CASSPGLQDYEQYF.

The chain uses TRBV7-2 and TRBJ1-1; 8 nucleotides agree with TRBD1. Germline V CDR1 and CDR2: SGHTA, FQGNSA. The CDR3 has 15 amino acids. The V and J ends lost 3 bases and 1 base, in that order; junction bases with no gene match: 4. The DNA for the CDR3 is TGTGCCAGCAGCTTGCTCGGGACAGGGAACACTGAAGCTTTCTTT. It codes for CASSLLGTGNTEAFF.

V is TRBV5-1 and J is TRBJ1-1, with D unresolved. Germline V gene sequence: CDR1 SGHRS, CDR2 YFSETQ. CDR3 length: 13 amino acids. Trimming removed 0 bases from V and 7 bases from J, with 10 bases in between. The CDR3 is CASSLVVFGEAFF. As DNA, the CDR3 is TGCGCCAGCAGCTTGGTCGTTTTTGGTGAAGCTTTCTTT.

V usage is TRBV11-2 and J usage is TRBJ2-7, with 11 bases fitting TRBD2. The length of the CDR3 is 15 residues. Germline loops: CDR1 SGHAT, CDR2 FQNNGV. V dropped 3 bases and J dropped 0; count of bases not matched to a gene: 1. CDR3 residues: CASSFTSGSSYEQYF. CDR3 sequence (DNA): TGTGCCAGCAGCTTTACTAGCGGGAGCTCCTACGAGCAGTACTTC. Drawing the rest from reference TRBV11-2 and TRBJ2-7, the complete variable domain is EAGVAQSPRYKIIEKRQSVAFWCNPISGHATLYWYQQILGQGPKLLIQFQNNGVVDDSQLPKDRFSAERLKGVDSTLKIQPAKLEDSAVYLCASSFTSGSSYEQYFGPGTRLTVT.

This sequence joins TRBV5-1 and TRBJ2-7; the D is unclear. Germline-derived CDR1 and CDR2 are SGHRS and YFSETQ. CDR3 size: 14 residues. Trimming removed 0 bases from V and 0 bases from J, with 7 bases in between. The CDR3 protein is CASSLGANSYEQYF. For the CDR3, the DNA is TGCGCCAGCAGCTTGGGGGCTAACTCCTACGAGCAGTACTTC.

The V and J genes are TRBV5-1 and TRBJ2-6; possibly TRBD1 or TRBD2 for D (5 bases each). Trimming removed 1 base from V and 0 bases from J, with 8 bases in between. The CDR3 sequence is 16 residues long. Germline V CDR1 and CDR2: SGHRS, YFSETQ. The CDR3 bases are TGCGCCAGCAGCTTGCCGGGGACCTCTGGGGCCAACGTCCTGACTTTC. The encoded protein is CASSLPGTSGANVLTF.

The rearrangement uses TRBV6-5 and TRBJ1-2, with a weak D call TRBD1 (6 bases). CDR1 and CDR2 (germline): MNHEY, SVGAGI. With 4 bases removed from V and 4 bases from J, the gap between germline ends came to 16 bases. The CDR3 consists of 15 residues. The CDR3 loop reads CASSWVGGLIYGYTF. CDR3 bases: TGTGCCAGCAGTTGGGTCGGGGGGCTTATCTATGGCTACACCTTC.

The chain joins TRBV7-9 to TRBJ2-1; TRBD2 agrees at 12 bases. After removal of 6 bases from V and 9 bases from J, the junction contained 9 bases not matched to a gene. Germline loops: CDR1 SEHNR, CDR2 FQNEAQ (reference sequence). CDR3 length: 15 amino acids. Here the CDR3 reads CASSSFGLAGREQFF. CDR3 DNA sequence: TGTGCCAGCAGTTCGTTCGGACTAGCGGGACGTGAGCAGTTCTTC.

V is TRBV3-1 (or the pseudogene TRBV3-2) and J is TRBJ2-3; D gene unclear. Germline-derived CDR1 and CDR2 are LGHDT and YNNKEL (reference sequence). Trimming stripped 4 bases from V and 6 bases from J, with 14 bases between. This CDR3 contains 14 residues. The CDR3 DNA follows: TGTGCCAGCAGCCGGGATGCCTTTTCGGATACGCAGTATTTT. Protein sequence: CASSRDAFSDTQYF.

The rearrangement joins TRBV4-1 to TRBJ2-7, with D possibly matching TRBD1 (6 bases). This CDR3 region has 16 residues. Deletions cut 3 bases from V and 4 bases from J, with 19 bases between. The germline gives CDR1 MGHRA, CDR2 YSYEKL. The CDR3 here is CASSQGTTGTRYEQYF. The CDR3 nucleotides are TGCGCCAGCAGCCAGGGGACCACCGGGACAAGGTACGAGCAGTACTTC.

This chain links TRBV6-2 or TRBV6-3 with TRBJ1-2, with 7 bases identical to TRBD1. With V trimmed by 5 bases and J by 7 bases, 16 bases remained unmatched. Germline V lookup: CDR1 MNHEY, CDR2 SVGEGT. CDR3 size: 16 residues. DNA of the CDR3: TGTGCCAGCAGTGACGGGACAGCTATTTACCTCTTTGGCTACACCTTC. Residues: CASSDGTAIYLFGYTF.

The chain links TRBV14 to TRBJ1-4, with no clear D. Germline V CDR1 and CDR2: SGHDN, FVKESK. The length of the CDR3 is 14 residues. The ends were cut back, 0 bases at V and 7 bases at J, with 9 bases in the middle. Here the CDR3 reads CASSQEGSGEKLFF. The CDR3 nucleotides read TGTGCCAGCAGCCAAGAAGGGTCCGGTGAAAAACTGTTTTTT.

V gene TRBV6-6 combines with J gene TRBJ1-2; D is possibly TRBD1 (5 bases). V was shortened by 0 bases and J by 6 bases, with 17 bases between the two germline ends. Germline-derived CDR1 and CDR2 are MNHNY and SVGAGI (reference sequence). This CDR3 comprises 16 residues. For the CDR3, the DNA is TGTGCCAGCAGTTACTCGGACGGGGGGGTAGGCGATGGCTACACCTTC. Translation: CASSYSDGGVGDGYTF.

CDR3 sequence (DNA): TGTGCCAGCAGCCAAGGGACAGGAAACACCATATATTTT. It yields the protein CASSQGTGNTIYF. The chain uses TRBV14 and TRBJ1-3, with a possible D match to TRBD1 (5 bases). Germline-derived CDR1 and CDR2 are SGHDN and FVKESK. CDR3 length: 13 amino acids. The V and J ends lost 1 base and 4 bases respectively, with 5 bases between them.

The CDR3 loop reads CASSQELGQGIRNYGYTF. CDR3 DNA: TGTGCCAGCAGCCAAGAATTGGGACAGGGAATCCGAAACTATGGCTACACCTTC. The chain has TRBV4-2 and TRBJ1-2; 9 nucleotides agree with TRBD1. This CDR3 spans 18 amino acids. In germline, CDR1 is LGHNA, CDR2 YNFKEQ. V dropped 0 bases and J dropped 2; count of bases not matched to a gene: 10.

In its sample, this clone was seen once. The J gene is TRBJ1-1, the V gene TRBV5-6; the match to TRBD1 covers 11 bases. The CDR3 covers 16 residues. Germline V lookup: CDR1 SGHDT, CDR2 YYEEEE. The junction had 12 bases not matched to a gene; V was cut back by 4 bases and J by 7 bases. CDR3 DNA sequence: TGTGCCAGCAGCAAACGGACAGGGGGCGCCCAGGTTGAAGCTTTCTTT. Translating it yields CASSKRTGGAQVEAFF. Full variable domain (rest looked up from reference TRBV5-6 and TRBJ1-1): DAGVTQSPTHLIKTRGQQVTLRCSPKSGHDTVSWYQQALGQGPQFIFQYYEEEERQRGNFPDRFSGHQFPNYSSELNVNALLLGDSALYLCASSKRTGGAQVEAFFGQGTRLTVV.

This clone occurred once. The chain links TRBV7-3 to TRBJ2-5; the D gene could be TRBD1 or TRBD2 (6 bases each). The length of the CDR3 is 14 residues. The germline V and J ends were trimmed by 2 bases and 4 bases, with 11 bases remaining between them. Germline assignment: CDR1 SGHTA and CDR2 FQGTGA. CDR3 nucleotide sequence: TGTGCCAGCAGCTTAGGGGGGCGGCGAGAGACCCAGTACTTC. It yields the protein CASSLGGRRETQYF.

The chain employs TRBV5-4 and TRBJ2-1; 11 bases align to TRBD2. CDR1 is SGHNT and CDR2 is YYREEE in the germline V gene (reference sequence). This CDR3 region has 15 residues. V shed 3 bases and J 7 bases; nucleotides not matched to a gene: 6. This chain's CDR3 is CASSSLRLAGNEQFF. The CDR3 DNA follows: TGTGCCAGCAGCTCGCTCAGACTAGCGGGGAATGAGCAGTTCTTC.